What follows are 22 T cell receptor beta chains derived from one specimen sequenced in a study of T cell changes during pregnancy in multiple sclerosis. TCRdb's table, derived via immunoSEQ multiplex PCR, lists solely in-frame clones and lacks some. The repertoire consists of under 70,000 clones, with approximately 92% occurring once and the leading ten covering approximately 2%. Sequencing used peripheral blood, obtained in the third trimester of pregnancy. These receptors were collected from a female donor in good health, enrolled as a control in a pregnancy study.

This clone was observed once. The chain uses TRBV6-6 and TRBJ2-1; a weak D match, TRBD1 (7 bases). From germline, CDR1 is MNHNY and CDR2 SVGAGI (reference sequence). The ends were cut back, 7 bases at V and 8 bases at J, with 18 bases in the middle. The CDR3 has 14 amino acids. The CDR3 region has the DNA TGTGCCAGCACCACTCCCCAGGGGGGCGATGAGCAGTTCTTC. Its translation is CASTTPQGGDEQFF.

This clone was seen only a few times. The chain carries TRBV28 and TRBJ1-3; the D is unclear. Trimming pared 4 bases from V and 4 bases from J, leaving 5 bases between. The CDR3 has 12 amino acids. CDR1 is MDHEN and CDR2 is SYDVKM in the germline V gene. DNA for the CDR3: TGTGCCAGCAGTTCCAGGGGAAACACCATATATTTT. Translating gives CASSSRGNTIYF.

The chain has TRBV2 and TRBJ2-1, with a possible D match to TRBD1 (5 bases). Germline CDR1 SNHLY, CDR2 FYNNEI. Trimming shortened V by 6 bases and J by 4 bases, and 10 bases separated the two germline ends. The CDR3 totals 13 residues. Written as DNA, the CDR3 is TGTGCCAGCAGGCTGGACAATTACAATGAGCAGTTCTTC. Protein sequence: CASRLDNYNEQFF.

The J gene is TRBJ2-7, the V gene TRBV6-6; 11 bases are shared with TRBD1. The germline V gene encodes CDR1 MNHNY and CDR2 SVGAGI (reference sequence). J gave up 0 bases and V 7 bases, and 8 bases lay outside the gene matches. The CDR3 is 16 residues long. The CDR3: CASIRKGTGGSYEQYF. The CDR3 coding sequence is TGTGCCAGCATTAGAAAAGGGACAGGGGGCTCCTACGAGCAGTACTTC.

The gene calls are TRBV6-5 and TRBJ1-5; a possible D gene is TRBD1 (5 bases). Germline lookup yields CDR1 MNHEY and CDR2 SVGAGI. V was trimmed by 5 bases and J by 0 bases, leaving 11 bases between them. CDR3 length: 15 amino acids. CDR3 region: CASSRTPYSNQPQHF. In DNA form, the CDR3 reads TGTGCCAGCAGTCGGACACCTTATAGCAATCAGCCCCAGCATTTT.

The CDR3 nucleotides read TGTGCCTGGAGCCAACAGGGGTCGCAGCCCCAGCATTTT. It is translated as CAWSQQGSQPQHF. This chain connects TRBV30 to TRBJ1-5; 7 bases are a match to TRBD1. Germline V gives CDR1 GTSNPN, CDR2 SVGIG (reference sequence). V was pared by 3 bases and J by 7 bases, with 6 bases of the junction left unmatched. CDR3 length equals 13 residues.

This clone was observed once. The chain joins TRBV11-2 to TRBJ1-1; 8 nucleotides agree with TRBD1. CDR1 SGHAT and CDR2 FQNNGV come from the germline V gene. J was trimmed by 8 bases and V by 6 bases; bases with no gene match: 8. The CDR3 has 13 residues. CDR3 DNA sequence: TGTGCCAGCAGTCCTGGACAGGGCCGGGAAGCTTTCTTT. Protein product: CASSPGQGREAFF.

V usage is TRBV5-6 and J usage is TRBJ2-6; D gene uncertain. Germline values: CDR1 SGHDT, CDR2 YYEEEE. V lost 2 bases and J lost 4, with 22 bases in between. There are 19 residues in the CDR3. As DNA, the CDR3 is TGTGCCAGCAGCTTACCCCGTGCGCGGAGCCCCAAAGGGGCCAACGTCCTGACTTTC. The encoded protein is CASSLPRARSPKGANVLTF.

This chain links TRBV27 with TRBJ1-1; TRBD1 agrees at 8 bases. Germline CDR1 is MNHEY and CDR2 is SMNVEV (reference sequence). This CDR3 is built from 17 residues. After removal of 2 bases from V and 4 bases from J, the junction contained 12 bases not matched to a gene. The CDR3 sequence: CASSLKAGGSFGTEAFF. CDR3 in DNA: TGTGCCAGCAGTTTAAAGGCAGGGGGCAGTTTTGGCACTGAAGCTTTCTTT.

The genes are TRBV28 and TRBJ2-7, with 8 bases fitting TRBD2. V lost 6 bases, J lost 0 bases, and 4 bases stayed unmatched. Germline V CDR1 and CDR2: MDHEN, SYDVKM. The CDR3 runs to 14 residues. The DNA for the CDR3 is TGTGCCAGCAGCCGGGGGGGAAGCTCCTACGAGCAGTACTTC. Protein sequence: CASSRGGSSYEQYF.

The chain employs TRBV18 and TRBJ2-1; TRBD2 matches at 14 bases. V dropped 6 bases and J dropped 9; count of bases not matched to a gene: 19. The CDR3 is 19 amino acids. The V gene's germline CDR1 is KGHSH and CDR2 LQKENI. The CDR3 DNA reads TGTGCCAGCTCCCCCGACACTGCCGGGACTAGCGGGAGAGGGGGTGAGCAGTTCTTC. This gives the protein CASSPDTAGTSGRGGEQFF.

This clone was detected a few times. The chain combines TRBV11-2 with TRBJ1-1; D gene unclear. Trimming left V 5 bases short and J 1 base short, with 8 bases between. Germline values: CDR1 SGHAT, CDR2 FQNNGV. The CDR3 is made up of 13 amino acids. The DNA of the CDR3 is TGTGCCAGCAGCCTTGACACGAACACTGAAGCTTTCTTT. This codes for CASSLDTNTEAFF.

The chain uses TRBV7-8 and TRBJ2-3; 11 nucleotides match TRBD2. The CDR3 runs to 15 residues. CDR1 and CDR2 from the germline V gene are SGHVS and FQNEAQ. Losses at the gene ends were 5 bases for V and 9 bases for J; bases not matched to a gene: 10. The CDR3 DNA follows: TGTGCCAGCAGCCCGTTAGCGGGAGGGGCCCCAACGCAGTATTTT. Its protein product is CASSPLAGGAPTQYF.

CDR3 amino acids: CSARGLAGTVDEQYF. DNA of the CDR3: TGCAGCGCCAGAGGGCTAGCGGGAACCGTCGACGAGCAGTACTTC. This rearrangement joins TRBV29-1 to TRBJ2-7, with TRBD2 matching 9 bases. Germline CDR1 SQVTM, CDR2 ANQGSEA. This CDR3 region has 15 residues. Trimming at V came to 7 bases and at J to 5 bases, leaving 15 bases not matched to a gene.

V gene TRBV19 combines with J gene TRBJ2-7; TRBD2 agrees at 9 bases. The V and J ends lost 4 bases and 4 bases, in that order; junction bases with no gene match: 8. Germline CDR1 reads LNHDA; CDR2 reads SQIVND (reference sequence). The CDR3 loop spans 15 amino acids. CDR3: CASSRRLAEYYEQYF. The DNA of the CDR3 is TGTGCCAGTAGTAGGAGACTAGCGGAATATTACGAGCAGTACTTC. Filled out from reference TRBV19 and TRBJ2-7, the complete variable domain reads DGGITQSPKYLFRKEGQNVTLSCEQNLNHDAMYWYRQDPGQGLRLIYYSQIVNDFQKGDIAEGYSVSREKKESFPLTVTSAQKNPTAFYLCASSRRLAEYYEQYFGPGTRLTVT.

The chain combines TRBV18 with TRBJ2-7; weak D call: TRBD2 (5 bases). V was shortened by 1 base and J by 6 bases, with 7 bases between the two germline ends. Germline CDR1 reads KGHSH; CDR2 reads LQKENI. This CDR3 region has 12 residues. This CDR3 reads CASSPRSGEQYF. The CDR3 DNA follows: TGTGCCAGCTCACCACGGAGCGGCGAGCAGTACTTC.

The V and J genes are TRBV18 and TRBJ2-7; possible D gene TRBD2, 6 bases. The germline gives CDR1 KGHSH, CDR2 LQKENI. Trimming left V 6 bases short and J 3 bases short, with 21 bases between. The CDR3 covers 16 residues. The CDR3 DNA reads TGTGCCAGCTCCCCGCCGGGGAGGACCCGGGGCTACGAGCAGTACTTC. This translates into CASSPPGRTRGYEQYF.

J is TRBJ1-2 and V is TRBV28; 7 nucleotides align to TRBD1. The CDR3 runs to 16 residues. Germline V gives CDR1 MDHEN, CDR2 SYDVKM. V dropped 4 bases and J dropped 4; count of bases not matched to a gene: 12. For the CDR3, the DNA is TGTGCCAGCAGTTCACCAGGGGGATTGCCGGGCTATGGCTACACCTTC. Residues: CASSSPGGLPGYGYTF.

The chain employs TRBV7-3 and TRBJ1-2; TRBD1 might be the D (6 bases). This CDR3 has 16 residues. Between the trimmed V and J ends, which lost 2 bases and 1 base, there was a span of 14 bases. Germline CDR1 reads SGHTA; CDR2 reads FQGTGA. The CDR3 DNA reads TGTGCCAGCAGCTTACAGCCAGGGGAAGGTAACTATGGCTACACCTTC. Protein product: CASSLQPGEGNYGYTF.

This clone turned up a few times. The V gene is TRBV7-2, the J gene TRBJ1-2; no firm D call. Per the germline V gene, CDR1 is SGHTA and CDR2 is FQGNSA. V was trimmed by 4 bases and J by 8 bases, leaving 14 bases between them. The CDR3 extends over 13 amino acids. Here the CDR3 reads CASSSTRSSGYTF. CDR3 sequence (DNA): TGTGCCAGCAGCTCGACCAGGTCCTCCGGCTACACCTTC.

For this clone: Other DNA sequences from this sample encode an identical CDR3 as well. V gene TRBV5-1 combines with J gene TRBJ2-5; no clear D. The CDR3 is 11 residues long. Between the trimmed V and J ends, which lost 1 base and 5 bases, there was a span of 3 bases. Per the germline V gene, CDR1 is SGHRS and CDR2 is YFSETQ. The CDR3 reads CASSLQETQYF. Written as DNA, the CDR3 is TGCGCCAGCAGCTTGCAGGAGACCCAGTACTTC.

V is TRBV18 and J is TRBJ1-4; no reliable D call. V was trimmed by 2 bases and J by 0 bases, leaving 7 bases between them. Germline CDR1 reads KGHSH; CDR2 reads LQKENI. This CDR3 region has 15 residues. The CDR3 loop reads CASSPGQATNEKLFF. The CDR3 nucleotides are TGTGCCAGCTCACCAGGGCAGGCAACTAATGAAAAACTGTTTTTT.